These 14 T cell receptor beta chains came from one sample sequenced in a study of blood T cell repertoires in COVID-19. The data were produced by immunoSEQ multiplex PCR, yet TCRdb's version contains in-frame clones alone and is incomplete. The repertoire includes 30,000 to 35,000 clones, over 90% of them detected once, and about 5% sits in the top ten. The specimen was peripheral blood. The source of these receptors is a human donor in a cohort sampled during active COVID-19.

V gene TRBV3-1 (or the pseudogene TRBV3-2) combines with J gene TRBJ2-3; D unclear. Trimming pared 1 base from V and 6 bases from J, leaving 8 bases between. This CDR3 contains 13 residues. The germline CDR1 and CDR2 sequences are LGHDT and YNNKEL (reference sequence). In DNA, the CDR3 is TGTGCCAGCAGCCAAGGACACTTCGATACGCAGTATTTT. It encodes CASSQGHFDTQYF.

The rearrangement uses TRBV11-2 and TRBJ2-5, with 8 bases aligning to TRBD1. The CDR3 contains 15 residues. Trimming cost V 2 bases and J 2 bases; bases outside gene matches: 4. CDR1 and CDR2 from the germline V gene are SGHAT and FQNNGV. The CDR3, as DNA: TGTGCCAGCAGCTTATACCAGGGGGCTCAAGAGACCCAGTACTTC. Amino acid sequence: CASSLYQGAQETQYF.

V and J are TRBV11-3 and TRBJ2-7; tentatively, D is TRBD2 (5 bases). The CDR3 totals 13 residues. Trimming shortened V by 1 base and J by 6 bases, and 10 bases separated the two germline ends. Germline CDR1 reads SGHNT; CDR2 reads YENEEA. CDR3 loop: CASSLGVRGEQYF. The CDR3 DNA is TGTGCCAGCAGCTTAGGGGTCCGGGGCGAGCAGTACTTC.

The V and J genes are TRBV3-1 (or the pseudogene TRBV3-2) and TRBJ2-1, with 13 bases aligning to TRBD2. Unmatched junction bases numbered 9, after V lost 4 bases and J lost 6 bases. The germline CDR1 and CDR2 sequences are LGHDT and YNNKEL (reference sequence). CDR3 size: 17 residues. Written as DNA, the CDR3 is TGTGCCAGCAGCCGGGACGGACTAGCGGGAGTCGGCAATGAGCAGTTCTTC. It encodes CASSRDGLAGVGNEQFF.

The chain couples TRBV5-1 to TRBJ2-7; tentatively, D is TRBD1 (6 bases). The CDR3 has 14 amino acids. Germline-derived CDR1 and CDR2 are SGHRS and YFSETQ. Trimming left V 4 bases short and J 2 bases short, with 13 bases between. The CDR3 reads CASSPDSHTYEQYF. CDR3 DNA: TGCGCCAGCAGCCCGGACAGTCATACCTACGAGCAGTACTTC.

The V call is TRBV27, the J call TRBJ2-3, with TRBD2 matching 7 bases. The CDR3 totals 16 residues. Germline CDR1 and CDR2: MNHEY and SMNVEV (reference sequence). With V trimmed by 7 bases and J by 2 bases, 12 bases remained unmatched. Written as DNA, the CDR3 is TGTGCCAGCACCGCGCTGCGGGGGACTAACACAGATACGCAGTATTTT. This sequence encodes CASTALRGTNTDTQYF.

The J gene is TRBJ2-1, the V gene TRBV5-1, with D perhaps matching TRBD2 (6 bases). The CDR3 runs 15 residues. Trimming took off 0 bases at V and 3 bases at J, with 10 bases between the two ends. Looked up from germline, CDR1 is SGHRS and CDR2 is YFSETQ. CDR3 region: CASSLAGLVYNEQFF. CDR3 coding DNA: TGCGCCAGCAGCTTGGCGGGACTGGTCTACAATGAGCAGTTCTTC.

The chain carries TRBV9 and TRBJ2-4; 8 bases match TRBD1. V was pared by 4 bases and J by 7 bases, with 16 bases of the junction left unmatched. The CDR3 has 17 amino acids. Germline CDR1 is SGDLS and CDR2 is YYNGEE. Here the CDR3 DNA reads TGTGCCAGCAGCCCATACGTATTGACAGGGGTGAGGAACATTCAGTACTTC. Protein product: CASSPYVLTGVRNIQYF.

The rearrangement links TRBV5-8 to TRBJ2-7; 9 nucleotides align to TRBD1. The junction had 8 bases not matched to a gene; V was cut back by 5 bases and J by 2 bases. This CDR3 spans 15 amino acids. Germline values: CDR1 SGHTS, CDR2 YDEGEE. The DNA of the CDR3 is TGTGCCAGCAGTTTTGTAGACAGGGGGGCCTACGAGCAGTACTTC. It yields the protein CASSFVDRGAYEQYF.

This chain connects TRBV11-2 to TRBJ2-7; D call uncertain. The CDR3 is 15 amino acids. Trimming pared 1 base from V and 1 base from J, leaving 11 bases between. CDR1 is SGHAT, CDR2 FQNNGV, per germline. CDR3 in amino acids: CASSLVSQISYEQYF. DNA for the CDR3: TGTGCCAGCAGCTTAGTATCACAGATATCCTACGAGCAGTACTTC. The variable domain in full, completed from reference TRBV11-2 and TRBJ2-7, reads EAGVAQSPRYKIIEKRQSVAFWCNPISGHATLYWYQQILGQGPKLLIQFQNNGVVDDSQLPKDRFSAERLKGVDSTLKIQPAKLEDSAVYLCASSLVSQISYEQYFGPGTRLTVT.

The DNA of the CDR3 is TGTGCCATCAGTGGATTACCAAGCGGGGACCAAGAGACCCAGTACTTC. This codes for CAISGLPSGDQETQYF. J is TRBJ2-5 and V is TRBV10-3; 7 bases are shared with TRBD2. The ends lost 4 bases at V and 0 bases at J; junction bases unmatched: 8. CDR3 length: 16 amino acids. Germline V gives CDR1 ENHRY, CDR2 SYGVKD.

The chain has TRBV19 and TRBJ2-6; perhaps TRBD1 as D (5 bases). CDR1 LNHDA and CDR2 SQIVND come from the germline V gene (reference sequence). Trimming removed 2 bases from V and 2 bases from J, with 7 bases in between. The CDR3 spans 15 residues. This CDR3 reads CASSIWGAGANVLTF. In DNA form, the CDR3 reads TGTGCCAGTAGTATATGGGGCGCTGGGGCCAACGTCCTGACTTTC.

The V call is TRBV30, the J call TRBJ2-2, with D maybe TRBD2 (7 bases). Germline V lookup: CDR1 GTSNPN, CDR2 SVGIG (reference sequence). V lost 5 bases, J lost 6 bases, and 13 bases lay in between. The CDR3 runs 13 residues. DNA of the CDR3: TGTGCCTGGGGGGGGGCTTATGCCGGGGAGCTGTTTTTT. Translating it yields CAWGGAYAGELFF.

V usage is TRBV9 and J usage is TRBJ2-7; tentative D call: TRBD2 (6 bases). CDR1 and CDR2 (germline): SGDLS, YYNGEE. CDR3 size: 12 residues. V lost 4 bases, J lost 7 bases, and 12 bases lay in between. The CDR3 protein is CASSPREEEQYF. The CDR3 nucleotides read TGTGCCAGCAGCCCTAGGGAGGAAGAGCAGTACTTC.